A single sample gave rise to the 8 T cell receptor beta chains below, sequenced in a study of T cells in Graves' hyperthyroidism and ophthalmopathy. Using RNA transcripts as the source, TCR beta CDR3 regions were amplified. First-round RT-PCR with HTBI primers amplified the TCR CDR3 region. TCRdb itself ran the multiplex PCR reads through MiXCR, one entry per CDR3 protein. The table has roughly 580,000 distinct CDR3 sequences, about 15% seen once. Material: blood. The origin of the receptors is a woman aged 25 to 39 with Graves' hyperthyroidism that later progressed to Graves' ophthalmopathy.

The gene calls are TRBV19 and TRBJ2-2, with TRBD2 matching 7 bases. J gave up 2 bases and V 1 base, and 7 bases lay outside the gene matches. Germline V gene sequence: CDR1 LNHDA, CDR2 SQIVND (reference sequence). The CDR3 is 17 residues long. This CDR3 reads CASSIALRGINTGELFF. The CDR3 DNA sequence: TGTGCCAGTAGTATAGCCCTGCGGGGGATCAACACCGGGGAGCTGTTTTTT.

The CDR3: CASSPGDGVTYNEQFF. The CDR3, as DNA: TGTGCCAGCAGCCCGGGGGACGGAGTCACCTACAATGAGCAGTTCTTC. The chain joins TRBV6-1 to TRBJ2-1; TRBD2 is a possible D gene (6 bases). Between the trimmed V and J ends, which lost 6 bases and 2 bases, there was a span of 17 bases. CDR3 length: 16 residues. Looked up from germline, CDR1 is MNHNS and CDR2 is SASEGT.

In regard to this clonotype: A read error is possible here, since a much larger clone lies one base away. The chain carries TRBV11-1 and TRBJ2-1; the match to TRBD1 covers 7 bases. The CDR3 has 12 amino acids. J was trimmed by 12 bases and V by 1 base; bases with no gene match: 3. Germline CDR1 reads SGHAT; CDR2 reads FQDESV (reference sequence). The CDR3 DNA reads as TGTGCCAGCAGCTTAGAGGCAGGGGGGCAGTTCTTC. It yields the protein CASSLEAGGQFF.

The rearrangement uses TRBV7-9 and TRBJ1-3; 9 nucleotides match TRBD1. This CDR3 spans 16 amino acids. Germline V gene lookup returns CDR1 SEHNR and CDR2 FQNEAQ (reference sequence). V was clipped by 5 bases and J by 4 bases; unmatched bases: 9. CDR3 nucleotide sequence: TGTGCCAGCAGCCCCATGGGACAGGGTTACGGAAACACCATATATTTT. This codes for CASSPMGQGYGNTIYF.

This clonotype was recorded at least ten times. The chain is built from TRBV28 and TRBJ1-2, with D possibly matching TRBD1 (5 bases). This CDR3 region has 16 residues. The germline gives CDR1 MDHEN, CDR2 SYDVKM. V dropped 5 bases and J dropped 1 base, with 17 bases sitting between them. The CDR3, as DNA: TGTGCCAGCAGTCGGCAACTCGGGACGGATAACTATGGCTACACCTTC. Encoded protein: CASSRQLGTDNYGYTF.

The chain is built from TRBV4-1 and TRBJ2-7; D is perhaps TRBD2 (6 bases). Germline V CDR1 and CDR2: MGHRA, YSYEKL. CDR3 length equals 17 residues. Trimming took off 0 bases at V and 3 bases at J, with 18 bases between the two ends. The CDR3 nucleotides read TGCGCCAGCAGCCAAGATAAGGGCGCCAGCGGGCGCTACGAGCAGTACTTC. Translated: CASSQDKGASGRYEQYF.

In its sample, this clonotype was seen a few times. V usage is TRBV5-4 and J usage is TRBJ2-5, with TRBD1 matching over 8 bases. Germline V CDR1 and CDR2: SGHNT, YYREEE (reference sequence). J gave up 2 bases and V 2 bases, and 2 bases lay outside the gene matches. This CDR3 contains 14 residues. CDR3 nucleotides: TGTGCCAGCAGCTTTCGGGACAGGCAAGAGACCCAGTACTTC. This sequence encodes CASSFRDRQETQYF.

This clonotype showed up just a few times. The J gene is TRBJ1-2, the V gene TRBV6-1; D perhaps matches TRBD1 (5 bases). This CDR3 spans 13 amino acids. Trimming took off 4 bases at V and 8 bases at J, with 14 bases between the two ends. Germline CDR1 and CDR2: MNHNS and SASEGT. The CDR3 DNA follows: TGTGCCAGCAGTGGGAGGGACGTAGGAGGCTACACCTTC. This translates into CASSGRDVGGYTF.